A selection of T cell receptor beta chains follows, all from one sample in a study of post-analysis software for immune sequencing data. Using its own MiXCR run on the PCR reads, TCRdb lists one record per CDR3 protein. The data hold roughly 400,000 distinct CDR3 sequences, with 30% to 40% observed a single time. The sample taken for sequencing was blood. These receptor sequences come from a girl between 2 and 10 years old with multiple sclerosis. The CDR3 runs from the conserved cysteine through the conserved F or W. D genes are given only for firm matches. Expanded clones are given a class, and other clones once, few, many or no size at all.

size: few; V: TRBV12-3/TRBV12-4; J: TRBJ1-5; D: -; DNA: TGTGCCAGCAGTTTGGAAGGGATCGGCAATCAGCCCCAGCATTTT; CDR3: CASSLEGIGNQPQHF
size: -; V: TRBV12-3/TRBV12-4; J: TRBJ1-4; D: -; DNA: TGTGCCAGCAGTTTCAGAGCCGGACGGATTTGGGGGGCTACTAATGAAAAACTGTTTTTT; CDR3: CASSFRAGRIWGATNEKLFF
size: few; V: TRBV20-1; J: TRBJ2-5; D: TRBD2; DNA: TGCAGTGCCCCCGAGGCGACTAGCGGGAGATACGGGGAGACCCAGTACTTC; CDR3: CSAPEATSGRYGETQYF
size: -; V: TRBV7-9; J: TRBJ1-4; D: -; DNA: TGTGCCAGCAGCTTAGAGGTAGCAACTAATGAAAAACTGTTTTTT; CDR3: CASSLEVATNEKLFF
size: few; V: TRBV29-1; J: TRBJ2-1; D: -; DNA: TGCAGCGTTGAGTCGGGGAGTTTCTACAATGAGCAGTTCTTC; CDR3: CSVESGSFYNEQFF
size: many; V: TRBV7-9; J: TRBJ2-7; D: TRBD1; DNA: TGTGCCAGCAGTTTTGGACAGGCCTACGAGCAGTACTTC; CDR3: CASSFGQAYEQYF
size: few; V: TRBV5-5; J: TRBJ2-7; D: -; DNA: TGTGCCAGCAGCTTTATGGTCGTCCCCTACGAGCAGTACTTC; CDR3: CASSFMVVPYEQYF
size: -; V: TRBV7-8; J: TRBJ2-1; D: -; DNA: TGTGCCAGCAGCTTAGGAGGGTCTATCTACAATGAGCAGTTCTTC; CDR3: CASSLGGSIYNEQFF
size: few; V: TRBV7-9; J: TRBJ2-1; D: TRBD2; DNA: TGTGCCAGCAGCTTAACTTCCGGACTAGCGGGGGGGCCTTTTGAGCAGTTCTTC; CDR3: CASSLTSGLAGGPFEQFF
size: -; V: TRBV7-2; J: TRBJ1-2; D: -; DNA: TGTGCCAGCAGCTTAGACAGGGCCGCCGGGGGCTACACCTTC; CDR3: CASSLDRAAGGYTF
size: few; V: TRBV29-1; J: TRBJ1-2; D: -; DNA: TGCAGCGTTAGCCACAGTCGTGGCTACACCTTC; CDR3: CSVSHSRGYTF
size: few; V: TRBV7-2; J: TRBJ2-7; D: TRBD2; DNA: TGTGCCAGCAGCTCCATAGCGGGAACGGACGAGCAGTACTTC; CDR3: CASSSIAGTDEQYF
size: -; V: TRBV7-2; J: TRBJ2-3; D: -; DNA: TGTGCCAGCAGCGCGCAGGGGTTTGGTACGCAGTATTTT; CDR3: CASSAQGFGTQYF
size: -; V: TRBV19; J: TRBJ2-7; D: -; DNA: TGTGCCAGTAGTATCCGTGGCTCCGGGACTTTTCCCTACGAGCAGTACTTC; CDR3: CASSIRGSGTFPYEQYF
size: few; V: TRBV4-3; J: TRBJ2-1; D: TRBD2; DNA: TGCGCCAGCAGCGAGGGACTAGCGGATTACAATGAGCAGTTCTTC; CDR3: CASSEGLADYNEQFF
size: -; V: TRBV4-2; J: TRBJ1-4; D: -; DNA: TGTGCCAGCAGCCAAGATTTAGGACGGCGGAATGAAAAACTGTTTTTT; CDR3: CASSQDLGRRNEKLFF
size: -; V: TRBV7-2; J: TRBJ1-1; D: -; DNA: TGTGCCAGCAGTACGCAATATGGGAACACTGAAGCTTTCTTT; CDR3: CASSTQYGNTEAFF